This T cell receptor (beta chain) was profiled in a study of OX40 agonist ivuxolimab in advanced cancers. Profiled with immunoSEQ multiplex PCR; TCRdb holds only in-frame clones, not every one. In the table there are tens of thousands of clones, about 88% of which are singletons. The J segment lost 2 bases and the V segment lost 4 bases, leaving 10 bases of the junction unmatched. The germline V gene has CDR1 SGHRS and CDR2 YFSETQ. The CDR3 is 17 residues long. This chain joins TRBV5-1 and TRBJ2-5; 11 nucleotides align to TRBD2. Here the sequenced sample was CD4+ or CD8+ T cells sorted from blood, taken in a trial of the OX40 agonist ivuxolimab. The sequence was obtained from an adult with an advanced solid tumor such as melanoma, head and neck, liver or kidney cancer. In nucleotides, the CDR3 is TGCGCCAGCAGCGTAGATTATAGCGGGAGGGGGCAAGAGACCCAGTACTTC. Translated, it gives CASSVDYSGRGQETQYF.